The clone carrying this T cell receptor beta chain came up a few times. The sample contains more than one DNA sequence encoding this CDR3. CDR3 length equals 14 residues. Germline V gene data show CDR1 as LNHNV and CDR2 as YYDKDF (reference sequence). Deletions cut 0 bases from V and 5 bases from J, with 8 bases between. The data were obtained in a study of shared clonotypes between healthy human individuals. Profiled with immunoSEQ multiplex PCR; TCRdb holds only in-frame clones, not every one. The table records about 1 million clones, 70% to 80% of them present only once. The sequence was obtained from a man aged 18-30 years in good health. This chain connects TRBV15 to TRBJ1-5; D uncertain. The sample consisted of memory CD4+ T cells sorted from blood. The subset here: CD45RA-negative fraction. Here the CDR3 reads CATSRDLGDQPQHF. The CDR3 nucleotides read TGTGCCACCAGCAGAGATCTAGGAGATCAGCCCCAGCATTTT.